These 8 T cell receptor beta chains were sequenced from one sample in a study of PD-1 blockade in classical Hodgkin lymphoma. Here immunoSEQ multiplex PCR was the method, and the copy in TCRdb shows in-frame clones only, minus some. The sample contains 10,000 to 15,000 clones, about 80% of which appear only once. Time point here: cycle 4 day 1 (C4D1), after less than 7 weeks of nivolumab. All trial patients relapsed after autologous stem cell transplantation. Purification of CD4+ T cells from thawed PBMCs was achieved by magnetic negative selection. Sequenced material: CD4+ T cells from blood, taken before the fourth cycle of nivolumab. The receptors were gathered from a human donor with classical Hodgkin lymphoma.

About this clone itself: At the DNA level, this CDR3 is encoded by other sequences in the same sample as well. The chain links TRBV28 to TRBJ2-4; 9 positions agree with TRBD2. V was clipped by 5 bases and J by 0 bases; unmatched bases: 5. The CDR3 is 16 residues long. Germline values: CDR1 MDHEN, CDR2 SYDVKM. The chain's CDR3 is CASSLLAGLAKNIQYF. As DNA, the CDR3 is TGTGCCAGCAGTCTTCTAGCGGGGTTAGCCAAAAACATTCAGTACTTC.

In DNA, the CDR3 is TGTGCCATCAGAGGGACTGCCTACGAGCAGTACTTC. This gives the protein CAIRGTAYEQYF. This chain connects TRBV10-3 to TRBJ2-7; D perhaps matches TRBD2 (6 bases). The V end lost 6 bases, the J end lost 2 bases, and 8 bases lay between the germline ends. CDR1 is ENHRY and CDR2 is SYGVKD in the germline V gene. This CDR3 is built from 12 residues.

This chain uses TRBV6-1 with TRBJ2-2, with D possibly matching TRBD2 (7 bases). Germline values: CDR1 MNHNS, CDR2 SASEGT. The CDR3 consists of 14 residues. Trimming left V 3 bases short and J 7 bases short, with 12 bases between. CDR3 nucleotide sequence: TGTGCCAGCAGTGAGAGGGGGGGGAACGGGGAGCTGTTTTTT. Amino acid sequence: CASSERGGNGELFF.

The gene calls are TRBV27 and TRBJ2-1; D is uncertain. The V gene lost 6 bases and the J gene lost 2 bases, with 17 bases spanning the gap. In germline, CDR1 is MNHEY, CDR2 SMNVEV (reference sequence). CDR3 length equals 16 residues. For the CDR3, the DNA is TGTGCCAGCAGCATTTTTGAAGGGAAAACCTACAATGAGCAGTTCTTC. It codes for CASSIFEGKTYNEQFF.

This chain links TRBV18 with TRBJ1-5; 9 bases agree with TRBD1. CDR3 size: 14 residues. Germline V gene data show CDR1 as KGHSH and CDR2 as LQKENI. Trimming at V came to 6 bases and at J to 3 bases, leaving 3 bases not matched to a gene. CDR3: CASSDRGHNQPQHF. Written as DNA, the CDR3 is TGTGCCAGCTCGGACAGGGGTCACAATCAGCCCCAGCATTTT.

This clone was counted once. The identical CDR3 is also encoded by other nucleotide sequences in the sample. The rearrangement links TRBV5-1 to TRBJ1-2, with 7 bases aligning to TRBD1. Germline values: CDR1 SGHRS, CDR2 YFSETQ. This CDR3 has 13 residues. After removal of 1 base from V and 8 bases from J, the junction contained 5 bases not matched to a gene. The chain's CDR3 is CASSLTGAVGYTF. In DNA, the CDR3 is TGCGCCAGCAGCTTGACAGGGGCTGTAGGCTACACCTTC. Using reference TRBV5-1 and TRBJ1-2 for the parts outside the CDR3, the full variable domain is KAGVTQTPRYLIKTRGQQVTLSCSPISGHRSVSWYQQTPGQGLQFLFEYFSETQRNKGNFPGRFSGRQFSNSRSEMNVSTLELGDSALYLCASSLTGAVGYTFGSGTRLTVV.

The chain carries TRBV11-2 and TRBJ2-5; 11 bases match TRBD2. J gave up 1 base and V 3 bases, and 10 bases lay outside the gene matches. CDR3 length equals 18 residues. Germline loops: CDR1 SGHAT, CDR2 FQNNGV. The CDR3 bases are TGTGCCAGCAGCTTGGGGGTGACTAGCGGGATCTCCCAAGAGACCCAGTACTTC. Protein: CASSLGVTSGISQETQYF.

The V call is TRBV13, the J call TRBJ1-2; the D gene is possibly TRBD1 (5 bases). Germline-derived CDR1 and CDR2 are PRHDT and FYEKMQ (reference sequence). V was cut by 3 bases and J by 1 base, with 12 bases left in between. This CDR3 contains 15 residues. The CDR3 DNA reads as TGTGCCAGCAGCTTTGTAACAGGCTTTAACTATGGCTACACCTTC. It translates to CASSFVTGFNYGYTF.